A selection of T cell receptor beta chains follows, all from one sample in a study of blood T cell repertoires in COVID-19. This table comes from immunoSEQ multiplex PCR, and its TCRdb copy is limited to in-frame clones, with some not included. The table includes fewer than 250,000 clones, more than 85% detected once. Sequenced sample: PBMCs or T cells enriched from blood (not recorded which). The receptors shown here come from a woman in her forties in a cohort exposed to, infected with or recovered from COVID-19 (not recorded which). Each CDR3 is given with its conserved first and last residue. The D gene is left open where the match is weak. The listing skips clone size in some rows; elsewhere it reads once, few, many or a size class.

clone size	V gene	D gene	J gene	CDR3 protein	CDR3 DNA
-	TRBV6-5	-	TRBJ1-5	CASSTGTGINQPQHF	TGTGCCAGCAGCACCGGTACAGGGATCAATCAGCCCCAGCATTTT
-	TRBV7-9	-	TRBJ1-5	CASSLVSGTGTYGNQPQHF	TGTGCCAGCAGCTTAGTTTCGGGGACTGGGACGTACGGCAATCAGCCCCAGCATTTT
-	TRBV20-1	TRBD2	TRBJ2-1	CSASERLAGSEQFF	TGCAGTGCTAGTGAACGGCTAGCGGGCTCTGAGCAGTTCTTC
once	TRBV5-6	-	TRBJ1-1	CASNRAGIGNTEAFF	TGTGCCAGCAACCGCGCCGGGATAGGGAACACTGAAGCTTTCTTT
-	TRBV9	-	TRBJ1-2	CASSDPIGGDTWGYTF	TGTGCCAGCAGCGACCCAATAGGGGGTGATACTTGGGGCTACACCTTC
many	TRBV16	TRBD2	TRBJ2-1	CASSQGLAGGRQHEQFF	TGTGCCAGCAGCCAGGGACTAGCGGGTGGTCGTCAGCATGAGCAGTTCTTC
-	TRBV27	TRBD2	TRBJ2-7	CASSLAGGTYEQYF	TGTGCCAGCAGTCTTGCGGGGGGGACCTACGAGCAGTACTTC
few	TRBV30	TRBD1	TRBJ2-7	CAWRDRGYYEQYF	TGTGCCTGGAGAGACAGGGGCTACTACGAGCAGTACTTC
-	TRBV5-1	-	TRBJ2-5	CASSPGQQPLDGTQYF	TGCGCCAGCAGCCCAGGACAGCAGCCTTTAGATGGGACCCAGTACTTC
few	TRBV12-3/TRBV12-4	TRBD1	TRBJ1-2	CASSRDRYGYTF	TGTGCCAGCAGCCGGGACAGGTATGGCTACACCTTC
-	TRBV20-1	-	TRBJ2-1	CSASGDQAPYNEQFF	TGCAGTGCTAGTGGTGATCAAGCCCCCTACAATGAGCAGTTCTTC
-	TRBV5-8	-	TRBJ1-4	CASSLGRQATNEKLFF	TGTGCCAGCAGCTTGGGGAGGCAGGCAACTAATGAAAAACTGTTTTTT
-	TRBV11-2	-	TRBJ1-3	CASSSVQGAGNTIYF	TGTGCCAGCAGCTCCGTCCAGGGTGCCGGAAACACCATATATTTT